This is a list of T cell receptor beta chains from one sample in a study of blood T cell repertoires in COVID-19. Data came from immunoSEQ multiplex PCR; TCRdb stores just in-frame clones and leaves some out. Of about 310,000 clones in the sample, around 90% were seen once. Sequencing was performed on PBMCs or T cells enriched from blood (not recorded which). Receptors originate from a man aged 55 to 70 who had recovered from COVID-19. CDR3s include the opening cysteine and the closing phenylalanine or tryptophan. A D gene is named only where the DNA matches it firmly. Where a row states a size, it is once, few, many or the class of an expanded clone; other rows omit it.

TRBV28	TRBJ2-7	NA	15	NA	CATARWGGATYEQYF	TGTGCCACCGCGAGATGGGGGGGCGCAACCTACGAGCAGTACTTC
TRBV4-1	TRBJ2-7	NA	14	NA	CASSQWDTSYEQYF	TGCGCCAGCAGCCAATGGGACACCTCCTACGAGCAGTACTTC
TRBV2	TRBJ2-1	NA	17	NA	CARRTGGVGSENNEQFF	TGTGCCAGACGGACAGGCGGGGTCGGGAGCGAAAACAATGAGCAGTTCTTC
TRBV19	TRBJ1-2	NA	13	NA	CASSIDRWYGYTF	TGTGCCAGTAGTATAGACAGGTGGTATGGCTACACCTTC
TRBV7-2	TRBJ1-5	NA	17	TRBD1	CASSLRDRGPSNQPQHF	TGTGCCAGCAGCTTAAGGGACAGGGGGCCTAGCAATCAGCCCCAGCATTTT
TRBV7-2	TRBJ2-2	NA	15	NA	CASSPVPGGTGELFF	TGTGCCAGCAGCCCTGTGCCAGGAGGCACCGGGGAGCTGTTTTTT
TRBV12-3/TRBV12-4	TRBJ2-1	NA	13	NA	CASSRGYVDEQFF	TGTGCCAGCAGTCGCGGGTATGTCGATGAGCAGTTCTTC
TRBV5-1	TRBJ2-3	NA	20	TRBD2	CASSLDSGRGISRSTDTQYF	TGCGCCAGCAGCTTGGATTCGGGGAGGGGAATAAGTCGAAGCACAGATACGCAGTATTTT
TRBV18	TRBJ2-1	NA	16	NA	CASSPSARGSYNEQFF	TGTGCCAGCTCACCCTCTGCACGGGGCTCCTACAATGAGCAGTTCTTC
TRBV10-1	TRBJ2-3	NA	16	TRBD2	CASSEGIAGVPDTQYF	TGCGCCAGCAGTGAGGGAATAGCGGGAGTCCCAGATACGCAGTATTTT
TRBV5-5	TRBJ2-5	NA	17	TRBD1	CASSSQARPGGEETQYF	TGTGCCAGCAGCTCCCAAGCACGCCCAGGGGGCGAGGAGACCCAGTACTTC
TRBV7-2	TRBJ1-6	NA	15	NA	CASSLASSYNSPLHF	TGTGCCAGCAGCTTAGCTAGCTCCTATAATTCACCCCTCCACTTT
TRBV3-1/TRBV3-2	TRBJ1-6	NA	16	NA	CASSPPWGEYNSPLHF	TGTGCCAGCAGCCCTCCTTGGGGAGAGTATAATTCACCCCTCCACTTT
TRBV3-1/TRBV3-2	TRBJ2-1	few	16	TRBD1	CASSQDQGTGNNEQFF	TGTGCCAGCAGCCAAGATCAGGGGACAGGGAACAATGAGCAGTTCTTC
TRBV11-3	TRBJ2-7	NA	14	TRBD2	CASSLGGSSYEQYF	TGTGCCAGCAGCTTAGGCGGGAGCTCCTACGAGCAGTACTTC
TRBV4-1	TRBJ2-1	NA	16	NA	CASSQVPGPGYNEQFF	TGCGCCAGCAGCCAAGTCCCAGGGCCGGGCTACAATGAGCAGTTCTTC
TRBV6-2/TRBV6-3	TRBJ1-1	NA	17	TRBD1	CASSYRTGAYMNTEAFF	TGTGCCAGCAGTTACCGGACAGGGGCCTATATGAACACTGAAGCTTTCTTT
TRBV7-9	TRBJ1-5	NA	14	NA	CASSSREGGQPQHF	TGTGCCAGCAGCTCCCGGGAGGGGGGGCAGCCCCAGCATTTT
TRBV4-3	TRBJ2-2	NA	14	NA	CASSLGVGTGELFF	TGCGCCAGCAGCCTGGGAGTAGGTACCGGGGAGCTGTTTTTT
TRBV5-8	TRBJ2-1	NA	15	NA	CASSLIGRRYNEQFF	TGTGCCAGCAGCTTGATTGGGAGACGGTACAATGAGCAGTTCTTC
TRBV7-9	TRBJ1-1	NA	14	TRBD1	CASSFWDRENEAFF	TGTGCCAGCAGCTTCTGGGACAGGGAAAATGAAGCTTTCTTT
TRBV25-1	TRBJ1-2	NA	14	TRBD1	CASRSTGTNYGYTF	TGTGCCAGCCGCTCGACAGGGACCAACTATGGCTACACCTTC
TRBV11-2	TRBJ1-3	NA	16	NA	CASSLTFGSSGNTIYF	TGTGCCAGCAGCTTAACGTTCGGGTCATCTGGAAACACCATATATTTT
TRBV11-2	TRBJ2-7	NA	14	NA	CASSQRALAYEQYF	TGTGCCAGCAGCCAGCGGGCCCTGGCCTACGAGCAGTACTTC
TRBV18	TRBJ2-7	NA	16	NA	CASSPQPAESIHEQYF	TGTGCCAGCTCACCACAGCCGGCGGAGTCAATCCACGAGCAGTACTTC
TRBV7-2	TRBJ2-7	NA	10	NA	CASSLSPPVF	TGTGCCAGCAGCTTATCCCCTCCAGTTTTC
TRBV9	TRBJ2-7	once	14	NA	CASSVVPQSYEQYF	TGTGCCAGCAGCGTAGTACCACAGAGCTACGAGCAGTACTTC
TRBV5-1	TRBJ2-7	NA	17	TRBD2	CASSKGTSGTYTYEQYF	TGCGCCAGCAGCAAAGGGACTAGCGGGACTTATACCTACGAGCAGTACTTC
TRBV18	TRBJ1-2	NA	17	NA	CASSPNGAGGSNYGYTF	TGTGCCAGCTCACCCAACGGCGCCGGCGGTTCTAACTATGGCTACACCTTC
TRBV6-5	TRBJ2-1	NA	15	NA	CASRRTNLGDNEQFF	TGTGCCAGCAGGAGGACTAACCTGGGGGACAATGAGCAGTTCTTC
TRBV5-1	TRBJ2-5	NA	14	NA	CASSLVEGAETQYF	TGCGCCAGCAGCTTGGTTGAGGGAGCGGAGACCCAGTACTTC
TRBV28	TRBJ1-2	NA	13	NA	CASSPTGYYGYTF	TGTGCCAGCAGTCCAACAGGGTACTATGGCTACACCTTC
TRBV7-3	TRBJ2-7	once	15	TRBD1	CASSPRDSPSYEQYF	TGTGCCAGCAGCCCTCGGGACAGCCCCTCCTACGAGCAGTACTTC
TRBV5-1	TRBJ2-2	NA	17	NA	CASSLDPTGLGTGELFF	TGCGCCAGCAGCTTGGACCCCACAGGGTTGGGCACCGGGGAGCTGTTTTTT
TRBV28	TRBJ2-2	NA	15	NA	CASSFPVISTGELFF	TGTGCCAGCAGTTTCCCAGTAATATCCACCGGGGAGCTGTTTTTT
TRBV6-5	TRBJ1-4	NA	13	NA	CASRGQANEKLFF	TGTGCCAGCAGGGGCCAAGCTAATGAAAAACTGTTTTTT
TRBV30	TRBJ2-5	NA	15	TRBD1	CAWRGGQAVQETQYF	TGTGCCTGGAGGGGGGGACAGGCGGTTCAAGAGACCCAGTACTTC
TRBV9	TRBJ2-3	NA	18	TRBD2	CASSVEGLAGGITDTQYF	TGTGCCAGCAGCGTAGAGGGACTAGCGGGAGGGATCACAGATACGCAGTATTTT
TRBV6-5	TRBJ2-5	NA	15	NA	CASTRRQGIGETQYF	TGTGCCAGCACCCGAAGGCAGGGGATAGGAGAGACCCAGTACTTC
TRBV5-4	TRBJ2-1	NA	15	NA	CASSLAALSYNEQFF	TGTGCCAGCAGCTTAGCTGCACTCTCCTACAATGAGCAGTTCTTC
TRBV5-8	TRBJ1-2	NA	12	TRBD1	CASSLGTGGYTF	TGTGCCAGCAGCCTCGGGACAGGCGGCTACACCTTC
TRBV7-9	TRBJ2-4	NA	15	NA	CASSLSTGLSNIQYF	TGTGCCAGCAGCTTAAGCACAGGTTTATCGAACATTCAGTACTTC
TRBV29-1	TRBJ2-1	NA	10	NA	CSAEVDEQFF	TGCAGCGCTGAAGTAGATGAGCAGTTCTTC
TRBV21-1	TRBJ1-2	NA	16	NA	CASSSQYRGQGYGYTF	TGTGCCAGCAGCTCTCAATACAGGGGGCAAGGCTATGGCTACACCTTC
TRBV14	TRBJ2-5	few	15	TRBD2	CASSQGAGAWETQYF	TGTGCCAGCAGCCAGGGAGCGGGAGCATGGGAGACCCAGTACTTC
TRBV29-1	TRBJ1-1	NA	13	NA	CSALRGIGTEAFF	TGCAGCGCCCTGAGGGGGATCGGCACTGAAGCTTTCTTT
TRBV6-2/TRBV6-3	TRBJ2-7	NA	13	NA	CASSRGGGLEQYF	TGTGCCAGCAGCCGTGGGGGGGGCCTCGAGCAGTACTTC